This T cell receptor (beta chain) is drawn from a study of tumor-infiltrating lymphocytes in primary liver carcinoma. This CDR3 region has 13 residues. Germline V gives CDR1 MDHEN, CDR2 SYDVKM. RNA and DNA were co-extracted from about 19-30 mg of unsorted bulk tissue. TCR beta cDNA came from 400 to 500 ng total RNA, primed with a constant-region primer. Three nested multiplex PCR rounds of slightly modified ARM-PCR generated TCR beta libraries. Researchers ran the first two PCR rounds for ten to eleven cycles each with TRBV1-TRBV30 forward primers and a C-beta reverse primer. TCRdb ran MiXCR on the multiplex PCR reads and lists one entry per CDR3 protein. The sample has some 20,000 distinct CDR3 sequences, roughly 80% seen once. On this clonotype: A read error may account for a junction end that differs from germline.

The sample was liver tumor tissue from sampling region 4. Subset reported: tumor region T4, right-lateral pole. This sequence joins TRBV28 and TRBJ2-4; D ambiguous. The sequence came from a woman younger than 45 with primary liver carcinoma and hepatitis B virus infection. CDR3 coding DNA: TGTGCCAGCAGCCAATTAGTCAAAAACATTCAGCACTTC. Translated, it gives CASSQLVKNIQHF.